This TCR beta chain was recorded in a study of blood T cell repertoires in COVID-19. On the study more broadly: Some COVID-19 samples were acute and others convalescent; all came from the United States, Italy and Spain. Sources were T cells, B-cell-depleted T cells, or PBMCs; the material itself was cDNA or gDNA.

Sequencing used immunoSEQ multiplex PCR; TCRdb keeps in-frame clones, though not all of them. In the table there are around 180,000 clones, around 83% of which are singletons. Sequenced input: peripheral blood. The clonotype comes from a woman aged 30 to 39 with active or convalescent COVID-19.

The DNA of the CDR3 is TGCGCCAGCAGTTCAGCGGGGGGCCTCGAAGATACGCAGTATTTT. This encodes CASSSAGGLEDTQYF. V gene TRBV5-1 combines with J gene TRBJ2-3; 9 bases are a match to TRBD2. This CDR3 contains 15 residues. The germline V gene encodes CDR1 SGHRS and CDR2 YFSETQ. V gave up 5 bases and J gave up 5 bases; unmatched junction bases: 9.